The clone carrying this T cell receptor beta chain was counted ten times or more. Its antigen is unidentified. Trimming shortened V by 2 bases and J by 2 bases, and 0 bases separated the two germline ends. CDR3 size: 11 residues. Germline CDR1 reads MDHEN; CDR2 reads SYDVKM. This specimen belongs to a study of identical twins. From the 5' RACE reads, TCRdb called clonotypes with MiXCR, one entry per CDR3 protein. The repertoire holds 200,000 to 300,000 distinct CDR3 sequences, about 13% seen once, with 4% to 5% in the top ten. Points from the study as a whole: Some out-of-frame alpha sequences were shared by twins, and these showed excess low generation probability. Conclusions were based on cross-sectional statistical analysis, without following the same donors. Zero-insertion findings could be partly confounded by invariant cells (MAIT and iNKT cells).

This same sample was also part of a study on yellow fever vaccine responses in identical twins. That publication notes: Twins' vaccine T cell responses reportedly seemed partly convergent and partly personalized.

The chain carries TRBV28 and TRBJ1-2; unclear D gene. The sequenced material came from memory (CD45RO+) T cells sorted from blood. This receptor was identified in a woman younger than 35 in good health. CDR3: CASSLNYGYTF. As DNA, the CDR3 is TGTGCCAGCAGTTTAAACTATGGCTACACCTTC.